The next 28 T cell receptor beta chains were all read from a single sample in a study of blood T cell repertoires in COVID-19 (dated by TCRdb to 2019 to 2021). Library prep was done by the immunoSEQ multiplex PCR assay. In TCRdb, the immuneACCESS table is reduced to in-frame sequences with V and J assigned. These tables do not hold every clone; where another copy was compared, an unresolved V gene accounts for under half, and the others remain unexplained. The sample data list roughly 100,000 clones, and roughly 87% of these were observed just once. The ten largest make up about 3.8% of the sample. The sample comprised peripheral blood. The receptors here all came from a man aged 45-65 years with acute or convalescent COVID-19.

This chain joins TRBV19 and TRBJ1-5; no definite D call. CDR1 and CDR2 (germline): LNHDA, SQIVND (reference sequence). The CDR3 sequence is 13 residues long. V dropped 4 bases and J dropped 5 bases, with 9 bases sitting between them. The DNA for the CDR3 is TGTGCCAGTAGTAGACAAGATCATCAGCCCCAGCATTTT. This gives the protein CASSRQDHQPQHF.

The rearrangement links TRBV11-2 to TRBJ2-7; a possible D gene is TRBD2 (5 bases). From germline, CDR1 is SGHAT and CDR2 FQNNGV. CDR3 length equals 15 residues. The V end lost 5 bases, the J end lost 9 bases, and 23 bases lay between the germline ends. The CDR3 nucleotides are TGTGCCAGCAGCATCGCGCAGCGGTCAGGTGGCGGGCAGTACTTC. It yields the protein CASSIAQRSGGGQYF. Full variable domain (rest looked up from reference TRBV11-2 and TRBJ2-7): EAGVAQSPRYKIIEKRQSVAFWCNPISGHATLYWYQQILGQGPKLLIQFQNNGVVDDSQLPKDRFSAERLKGVDSTLKIQPAKLEDSAVYLCASSIAQRSGGGQYFGPGTRLTVT.

CDR3 bases: TGTGCCATCCAAGACAGGGCAGAGACCCAGTACTTC. The encoded protein is CAIQDRAETQYF. The chain recombines TRBV10-3 with TRBJ2-5; TRBD1 aligns across 7 bases. The CDR3 runs 12 residues. CDR1 ENHRY and CDR2 SYGVKD come from the germline V gene. With 8 bases clipped from V and 4 bases from J, the junction kept 4 bases outside the gene matches.

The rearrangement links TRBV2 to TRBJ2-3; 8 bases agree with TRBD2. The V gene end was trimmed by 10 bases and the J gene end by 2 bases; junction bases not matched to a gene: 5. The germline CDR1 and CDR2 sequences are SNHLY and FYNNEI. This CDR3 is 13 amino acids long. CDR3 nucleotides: TGTGCCACGGGAGGGGGTTACACAGATACGCAGTATTTT. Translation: CATGGGYTDTQYF.

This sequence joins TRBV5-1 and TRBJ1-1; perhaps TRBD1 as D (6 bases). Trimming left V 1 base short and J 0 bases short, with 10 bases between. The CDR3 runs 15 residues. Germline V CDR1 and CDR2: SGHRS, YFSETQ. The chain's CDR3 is CASSLQGTLNTEAFF. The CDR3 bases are TGCGCCAGCAGCTTGCAGGGGACCCTGAACACTGAAGCTTTCTTT.

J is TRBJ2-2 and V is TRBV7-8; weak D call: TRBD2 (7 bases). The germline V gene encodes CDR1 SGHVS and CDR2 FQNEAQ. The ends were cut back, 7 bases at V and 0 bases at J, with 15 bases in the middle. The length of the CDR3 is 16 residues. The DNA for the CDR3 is TGTGCCAGCATCCCTAAGGGGGGGGCGAACACCGGGGAGCTGTTTTTT. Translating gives CASIPKGGANTGELFF.

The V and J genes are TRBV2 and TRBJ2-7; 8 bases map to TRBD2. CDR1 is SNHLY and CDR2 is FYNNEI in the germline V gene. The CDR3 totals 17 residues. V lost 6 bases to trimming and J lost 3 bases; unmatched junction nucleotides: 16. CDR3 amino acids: CASSRARGVSSVYEQYF. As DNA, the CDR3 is TGTGCCAGCAGCAGGGCGCGGGGGGTCTCGTCGGTCTACGAGCAGTACTTC.

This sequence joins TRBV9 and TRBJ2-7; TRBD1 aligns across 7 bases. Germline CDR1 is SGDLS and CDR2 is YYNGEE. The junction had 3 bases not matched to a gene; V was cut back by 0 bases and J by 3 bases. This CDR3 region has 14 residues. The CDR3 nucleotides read TGTGCCAGCAGCGTAGGGACAGGAGTCTACGAGCAGTACTTC. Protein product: CASSVGTGVYEQYF. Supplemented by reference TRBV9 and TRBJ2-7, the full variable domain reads DSGVTQTPKHLITATGQRVTLRCSPRSGDLSVYWYQQSLDQGLQFLIQYYNGEERAKGNILERFSAQQFPDLHSELNLSSLELGDSALYFCASSVGTGVYEQYFGPGTRLTVT.

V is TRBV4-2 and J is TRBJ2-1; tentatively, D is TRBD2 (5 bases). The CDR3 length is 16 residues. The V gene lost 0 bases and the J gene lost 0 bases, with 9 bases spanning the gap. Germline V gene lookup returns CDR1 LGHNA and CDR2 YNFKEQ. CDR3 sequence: CASSQEVGDSYNEQFF. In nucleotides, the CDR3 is TGTGCCAGCAGCCAAGAAGTGGGAGACTCCTACAATGAGCAGTTCTTC.

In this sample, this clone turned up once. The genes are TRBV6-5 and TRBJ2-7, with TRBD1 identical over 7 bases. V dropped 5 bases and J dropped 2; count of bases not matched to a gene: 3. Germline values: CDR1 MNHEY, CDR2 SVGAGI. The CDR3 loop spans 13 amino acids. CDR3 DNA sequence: TGTGCCAGCAGTCGGGACAGCCCCTACGAGCAGTACTTC. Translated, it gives CASSRDSPYEQYF.

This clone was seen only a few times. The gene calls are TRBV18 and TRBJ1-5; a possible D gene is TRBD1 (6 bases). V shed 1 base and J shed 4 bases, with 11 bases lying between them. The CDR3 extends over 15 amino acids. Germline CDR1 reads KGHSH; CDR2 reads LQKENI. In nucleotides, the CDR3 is TGTGCCAGCTCACCACGGGGGCTAGATAATCAGCCCCAGCATTTT. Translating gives CASSPRGLDNQPQHF. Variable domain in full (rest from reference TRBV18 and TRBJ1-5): NAGVMQNPRHLVRRRGQEARLRCSPMKGHSHVYWYRQLPEEGLKFMVYLQKENIIDESGMPKERFSAEFPKEGPSILRIQQVVRGDSAAYFCASSPRGLDNQPQHFGDGTRLSIL.

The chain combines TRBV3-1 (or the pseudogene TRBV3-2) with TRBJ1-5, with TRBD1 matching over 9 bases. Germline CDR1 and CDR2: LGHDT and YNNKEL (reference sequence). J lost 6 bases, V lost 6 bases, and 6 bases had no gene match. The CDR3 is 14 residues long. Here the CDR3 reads CASSPETGGQPQHF. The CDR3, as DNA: TGTGCCAGCAGTCCCGAGACAGGGGGTCAGCCCCAGCATTTT.

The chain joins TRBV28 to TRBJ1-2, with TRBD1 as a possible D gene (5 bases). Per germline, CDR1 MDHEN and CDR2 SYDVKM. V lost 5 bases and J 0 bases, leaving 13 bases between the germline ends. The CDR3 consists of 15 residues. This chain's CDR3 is CASSPRKTANYGYTF. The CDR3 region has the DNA TGTGCCAGCAGTCCGCGGAAGACAGCTAACTATGGCTACACCTTC.

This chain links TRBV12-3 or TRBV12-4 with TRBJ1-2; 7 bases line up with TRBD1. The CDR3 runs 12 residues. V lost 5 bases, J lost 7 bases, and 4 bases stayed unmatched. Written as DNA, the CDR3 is TGTGCCAGCAGTCGGACAGGAGTTGGCTACACCTTC. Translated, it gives CASSRTGVGYTF.

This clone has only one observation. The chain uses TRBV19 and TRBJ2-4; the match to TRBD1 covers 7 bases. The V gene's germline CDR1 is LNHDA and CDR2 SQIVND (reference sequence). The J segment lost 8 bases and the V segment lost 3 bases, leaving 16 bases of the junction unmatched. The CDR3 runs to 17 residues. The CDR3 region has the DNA TGTGCCAGTAGTATCTCAGCAGGGGGTTTGGATAGGCACATTCAGTACTTC. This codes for CASSISAGGLDRHIQYF.

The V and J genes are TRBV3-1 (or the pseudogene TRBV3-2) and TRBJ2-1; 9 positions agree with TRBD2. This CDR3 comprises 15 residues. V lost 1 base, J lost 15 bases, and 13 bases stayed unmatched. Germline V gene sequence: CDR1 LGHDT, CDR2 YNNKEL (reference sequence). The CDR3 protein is CASSQVGRGGLERFF. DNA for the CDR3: TGTGCCAGCAGCCAAGTGGGGCGGGGGGGCCTGGAGAGGTTCTTC.

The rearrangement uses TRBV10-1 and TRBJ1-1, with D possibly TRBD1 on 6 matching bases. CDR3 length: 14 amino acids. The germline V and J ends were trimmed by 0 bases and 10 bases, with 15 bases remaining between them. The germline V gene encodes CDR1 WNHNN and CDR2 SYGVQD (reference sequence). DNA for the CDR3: TGCGCCAGCAGTGAGTCCGGGGGGCGAAAGGGAGCTTTCTTT. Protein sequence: CASSESGGRKGAFF.

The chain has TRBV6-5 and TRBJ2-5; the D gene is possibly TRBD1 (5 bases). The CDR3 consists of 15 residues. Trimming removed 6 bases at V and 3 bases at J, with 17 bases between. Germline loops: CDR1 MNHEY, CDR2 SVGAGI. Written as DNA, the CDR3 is TGTGCCAGCAGCCGCCCGCCACAGGTTAAAGAGACCCAGTACTTC. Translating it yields CASSRPPQVKETQYF.

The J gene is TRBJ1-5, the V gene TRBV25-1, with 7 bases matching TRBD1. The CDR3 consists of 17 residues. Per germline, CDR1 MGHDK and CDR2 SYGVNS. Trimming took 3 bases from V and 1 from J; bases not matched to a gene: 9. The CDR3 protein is CASSDSRDSGSNQPQHF. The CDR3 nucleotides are TGTGCCAGCAGTGATTCCAGGGACAGCGGAAGCAATCAGCCCCAGCATTTT.

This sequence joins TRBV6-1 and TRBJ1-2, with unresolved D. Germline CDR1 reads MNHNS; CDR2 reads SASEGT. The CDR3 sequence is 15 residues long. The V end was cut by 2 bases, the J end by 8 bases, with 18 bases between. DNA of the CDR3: TGTGCCAGCAGTGAATCCGGCCCGCAGGTCGGCGGCTACACCTTC. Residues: CASSESGPQVGGYTF.

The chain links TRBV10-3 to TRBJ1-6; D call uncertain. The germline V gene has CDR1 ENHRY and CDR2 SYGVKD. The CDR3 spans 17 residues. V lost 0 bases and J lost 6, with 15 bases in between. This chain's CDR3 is CAISESNLPGSNSPLHF. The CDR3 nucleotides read TGTGCCATCAGTGAGTCGAATCTGCCAGGCAGTAATTCACCCCTCCACTTT.

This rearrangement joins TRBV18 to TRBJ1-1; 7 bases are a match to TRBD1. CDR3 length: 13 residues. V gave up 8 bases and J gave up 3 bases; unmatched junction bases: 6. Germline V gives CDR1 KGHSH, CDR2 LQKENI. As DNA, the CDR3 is TGTGCCAGCACACAGGGGTCGGACACTGAAGCTTTCTTT. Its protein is CASTQGSDTEAFF.

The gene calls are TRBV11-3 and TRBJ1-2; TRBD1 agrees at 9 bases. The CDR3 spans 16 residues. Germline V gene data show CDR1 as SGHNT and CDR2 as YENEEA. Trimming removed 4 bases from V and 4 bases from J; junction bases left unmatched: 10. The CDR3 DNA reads TGTGCCAGCAGCTCCGGTGGGGACAGGGTTTGCTATGGCTACACCTTC. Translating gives CASSSGGDRVCYGYTF.

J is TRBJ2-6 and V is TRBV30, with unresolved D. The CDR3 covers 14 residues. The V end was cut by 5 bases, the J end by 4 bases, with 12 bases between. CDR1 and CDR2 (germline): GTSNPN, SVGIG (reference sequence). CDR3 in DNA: TGTGCCTGGGCCCCGCAGGCAGGGGCCAACGTCCTGACTTTC. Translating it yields CAWAPQAGANVLTF. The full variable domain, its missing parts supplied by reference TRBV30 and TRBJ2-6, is SQTIHQWPATLVQPVGSPLSLECTVEGTSNPNLYWYRQAAGRGLQLLFYSVGIGQISSEVPQNLSASRPQDRQFILSSKKLLLSDSGFYLCAWAPQAGANVLTFGAGSRLTVL.

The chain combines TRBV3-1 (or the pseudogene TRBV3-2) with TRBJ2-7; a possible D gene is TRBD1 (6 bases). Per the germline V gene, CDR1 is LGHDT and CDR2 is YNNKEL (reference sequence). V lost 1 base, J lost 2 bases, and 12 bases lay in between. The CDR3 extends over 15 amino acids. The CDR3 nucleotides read TGTGCCAGCAGCCAAGGGACAGCAGGGGCCTACGAGCAGTACTTC. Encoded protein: CASSQGTAGAYEQYF.

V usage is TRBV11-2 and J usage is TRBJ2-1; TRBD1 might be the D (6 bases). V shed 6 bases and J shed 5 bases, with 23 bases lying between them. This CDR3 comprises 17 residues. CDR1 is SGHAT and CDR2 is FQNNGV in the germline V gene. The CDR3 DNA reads TGTGCCAGCAGGGGGGCAGGTGAACAAAGGAGACACAATGAGCAGTTCTTC. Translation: CASRGAGEQRRHNEQFF.

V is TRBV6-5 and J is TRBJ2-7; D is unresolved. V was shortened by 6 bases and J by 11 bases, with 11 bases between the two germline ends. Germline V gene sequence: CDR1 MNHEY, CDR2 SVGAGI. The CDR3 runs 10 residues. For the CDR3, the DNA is TGTGCCAGCAGGAACTATATGGAGTACTTC. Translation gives CASRNYMEYF.

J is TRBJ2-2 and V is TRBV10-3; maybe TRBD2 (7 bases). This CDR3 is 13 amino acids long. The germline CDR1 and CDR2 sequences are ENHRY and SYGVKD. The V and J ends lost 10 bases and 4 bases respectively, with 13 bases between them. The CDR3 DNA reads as TGTGCCACCGGAGGGGGGGGCACCGGGGAGCTGTTTTTT. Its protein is CATGGGGTGELFF.